The rows below give T cell receptor beta chains drawn from one sample of a study of T cell changes during pregnancy in multiple sclerosis. The method was immunoSEQ multiplex PCR; TCRdb's version includes in-frame clones alone and lacks a portion of them. The sample consists of tens of thousands of clones, more than 90% of them appearing once. Material: CD4+ T cells from peripheral blood mononuclear cells, obtained after pregnancy. The receptors derive from a female donor in good health, enrolled as a control in a pregnancy study. Both conserved end residues are part of each CDR3. Each record gives: D gene, J gene, V gene, clone size, CDR3 DNA, CDR3 protein. D genes are given only for firm matches. A clone size is listed for some rows: how often the clone was seen (once, few, many), or a class if it is expanded.

TRBD1 TRBJ2-2 TRBV19 . TGTGCCAGTAGTACCGGGACAGGGCTCACCGGGGAGCTGTTTTTT CASSTGTGLTGELFF
TRBD2 TRBJ2-3 TRBV4-2 . TGTGCCAGCAGCCAAACTAGCGTACCTCTGACAGATACGCAGTATTTT CASSQTSVPLTDTQYF
. TRBJ2-1 TRBV5-1 . TGCGCCAGCAGCTTAGGAGTTTATGAGCAGTTCTTC CASSLGVYEQFF
TRBD1 TRBJ1-5 TRBV2 . TGTGCCAGCAGTGGGGACAGGGGACAGGGTCAGCCCCAGCATTTT CASSGDRGQGQPQHF
TRBD2 TRBJ2-2 TRBV27 . TGTGCCAGCCCCCCCGGGCTAGCGGGGGAAACCGGGGAGCTGTTTTTT CASPPGLAGETGELFF
. TRBJ1-5 TRBV5-4 . TGTGCCAGCAGCTTGGACAGGAATCAGCCCCAGCATTTT CASSLDRNQPQHF
. TRBJ1-2 TRBV6-5 . TGTGCCAGCAGATCCGGACTAAACTATGGCTACACCTTC CASRSGLNYGYTF
. TRBJ1-4 TRBV9 . TGTGCCAGCAGCTTCGGGACAACTAATGAAAAACTGTTTTTT CASSFGTTNEKLFF
. TRBJ1-3 TRBV6-5 . TGTGCCAGCACCAGGACGGGGACTATTCAGGACACCATATATTTT CASTRTGTIQDTIYF
. TRBJ1-6 TRBV28 . TGTGCCAGCAGTGACCGGGTCCTTGGGTCACCCCTCCACTTT CASSDRVLGSPLHF
TRBD1 TRBJ2-7 TRBV14 . TGTGCCAGCAGCCAAGTACAGGGGAGCTCCTACGAGCAGTACTTC CASSQVQGSSYEQYF
TRBD1 TRBJ2-1 TRBV12-5 . TGTGCTAGTGGTTTGGGGATAGGGACAGGGGACAATGAGCAGTTCTTC CASGLGIGTGDNEQFF
TRBD1 TRBJ1-5 TRBV6-1 . TGTGCCAGCAGTTATTACAGGGGGCAGCCCCAGCATTTT CASSYYRGQPQHF
. TRBJ2-3 TRBV5-6 . TGTGCCAGCAGCTTGGAAGCTACGAGGCCAGATACGCAGTATTTT CASSLEATRPDTQYF
. TRBJ1-2 TRBV28 . TGTGCCAGCAGACCCCCGACAGGCGCGAACTATGGCTACACCTTC CASRPPTGANYGYTF
TRBD1 TRBJ1-1 TRBV19 . TGTGCCAGTACCCCCGGGACAGAGCTTTTCTTT CASTPGTELFF
TRBD2 TRBJ2-6 TRBV7-2 . TGTGCCAGCAGCTGGTTAGCGGGAGAAAGCTCTGGGGCCAACGTCCTGACTTTC CASSWLAGESSGANVLTF
. TRBJ2-5 TRBV15 once TGTGCCACCAGCAGAGGAGGGGGTATGGAGACCCAGTACTTC CATSRGGGMETQYF
. TRBJ1-5 TRBV6-5 . TGTGCCAGCAGTTCGGGAGGCCAGGACCATCAGCCCCAGCATTTT CASSSGGQDHQPQHF
. TRBJ2-5 TRBV12-1 . TGTGCCAGCAGCTTTTACCGGGAATGGGAGACCCAGTACTTC CASSFYREWETQYF
TRBD2 TRBJ2-5 TRBV18 . TGTGCCAGCTCACTCCTAGCGGGGGCAGAGACCCAGTACTTC CASSLLAGAETQYF
TRBD2 TRBJ2-1 TRBV7-9 . TGTGCCAGCAGCTTAGCCCGTGGGACTAGCGGAAACAATGAGCAGTTCTTC CASSLARGTSGNNEQFF
. TRBJ1-6 TRBV5-1 . TGCGCCAGCAGCTTGGCCCTTAGGAGCTCCTATAATTCACCCCTCCACTTT CASSLALRSSYNSPLHF
TRBD2 TRBJ2-1 TRBV29-1 once TGCAGCGCCGCCCGCGGGGCGGGAGGGGCGGGTGAGCAGTTCTTC CSAARGAGGAGEQFF
TRBD2 TRBJ2-5 TRBV5-5 . TGTGCCAGCAGCTTGGGGGGGCACGGGGGGGCCATAGGGACCCAGTACTTC CASSLGGHGGAIGTQYF
. TRBJ1-5 TRBV4-1 few TGCGCCAGCAGCCAAGATTCGGCTCCGCGCAGGCCGAATCAGCCCCAGCATTTT CASSQDSAPRRPNQPQHF
TRBD2 TRBJ2-2 TRBV7-3 . TGTGCCAGCAGCTTAAATCCTAGCGGGACGAACACCGGGGAGCTGTTTTTT CASSLNPSGTNTGELFF